Sequencing of this T cell receptor beta chain was carried out in a study of blood T cell repertoires in COVID-19. Clones were sequenced by immunoSEQ multiplex PCR, and TCRdb holds only the in-frame ones, with some missing. The sample includes some 140,000 clones, around 83% seen only once; the top ten take around 4.5%. V gave up 10 bases and J gave up 3 bases, with 10 bases separating them. The germline gives CDR1 LNHDA, CDR2 SQIVND (reference sequence). There are 12 residues in the CDR3. V usage is TRBV19 and J usage is TRBJ2-1; weak D call: TRBD1 (6 bases). This sequence originates from a human donor in a cohort sampled during active COVID-19. Sequencing used peripheral blood. The CDR3: CATKQGYNEQFF. CDR3 in DNA: TGTGCCACTAAACAGGGCTACAATGAGCAGTTCTTC.